This paragraph covers one T cell receptor (beta chain) sequence. Its antigen remains undetermined. No much larger clone is present one base from it, and per-base qualities are unavailable. In Seattle, one collaborating source enrolled patients while the infection was active and tracked those patients longitudinally over the course of disease. Collaborating institutions collected whole blood in K2EDTA tubes following their own protocols. For TCRbeta analysis, collaborators shipped samples as frozen whole blood, isolated PBMCs, or DNA extracted from either of those sample types. This entry is derived from a study of blood T cell repertoires in COVID-19 (dated by TCRdb to the early 2020s). General notes on the study: Samples covering the acute and convalescent phases of COVID-19 were provided by collaborators in the United States, Italy and Spain. The repertoires were released in a freely available public database meant as a resource for research on the immune response to SARS-CoV-2. The material from the prospective study consisted of cDNA or gDNA derived from T cells, B-cell-depleted T cells, or PBMCs. Sample metadata almost always included a de-identified subject ID, COVID-19 status, age in years and sex. Deeply sampled blood TCRbeta repertoires from subjects exposed to, actively infected with, or recovered from COVID-19 were included in the dataset. Where HLA class I and class II types were available, the types were taken from metadata supplied by the sample provider, not from assay-based typing. The samples were drawn from two sources: the first 160 participants of the ongoing ImmuneRACE study, and fewer than 1,500 subjects contributed by 6 global collaborators. The paper's findings and limits, for the study overall: How much clinical and demographic metadata was included differed by source and by participant, and the metadata was provided uncurated.

TCRbeta CDR3 regions were amplified from genomic DNA using the immunoSEQ Assay, a bias-controlled multiplex PCR. The study's own analysis went as follows. The number of nucleated cells in each sample was estimated from the amplification of reference gene primers within the assay. To quantify the absolute abundance of each unique TCRbeta CDR3 rearrangement, sequence reads were collapsed and filtered. For each sample, productive Simpson clonality was calculated by taking the square root of Simpson's diversity index across productive rearrangements. TCRdb limited this immuneACCESS table to in-frame rearrangements with V and J called. A share of clones is missing; checked studies link under half to unresolved V genes, and the rest is unexplained. V, J and clone size derive from that table, while D and trimming were established from the DNA sequence. The table for this sample lists roughly 220,000 clones; approximately 78% of them were counted only once. The top ten constitute 7% to 10% of the sample.

Looking up the germline V gene yields CDR1 SNHLY and CDR2 FYNNEI. The CDR3 contains 16 residues, cysteine and phenylalanine counted. Solely the CDR3 DNA is kept, with 48 bases framed from the first base. Compared with germline, V lacks 5 bases and J lacks 4 bases; bases without a gene match: 11. Sequenced material: peripheral blood. This receptor was obtained from a woman older than 75 with COVID-19, enrolled during active disease. The chain joins TRBV2 to TRBJ1-1; 9 junctional bases match TRBD1. The nucleotide sequence reads as follows: TGTGCCAGCAGTAAAGAACGGGACAGGGTAGGCACTGAAGCTTTCTTT. Translated, it gives CASSKERDRVGTEAFF.